These 23 T cell receptor beta chains were sequenced from one sample in a study of blood T cell repertoires in COVID-19. The data were produced by immunoSEQ multiplex PCR, yet TCRdb's version contains in-frame clones alone and is incomplete. The top ten clones hold around 2.3% of a sample with 150,000 to 200,000 clones, 88% of them seen once. The specimen sequenced was peripheral blood. These receptors were obtained from a man between 65 and 85 years old with active or convalescent COVID-19.

The chain couples TRBV6-6 to TRBJ1-4; perhaps TRBD1 as D (5 bases). V shed 2 bases and J shed 5 bases, with 12 bases lying between them. The germline V gene encodes CDR1 MNHNY and CDR2 SVGAGI (reference sequence). The CDR3 totals 15 residues. The CDR3 here is CASSYGTRQNEKLFF. CDR3 nucleotide sequence: TGTGCCAGCAGTTACGGGACTAGACAGAATGAAAAACTGTTTTTT.

The rearrangement joins TRBV28 to TRBJ2-5, with D unclear. Trimming took off 3 bases at V and 5 bases at J, with 4 bases between the two ends. This CDR3 has 11 residues. In germline, CDR1 is MDHEN, CDR2 SYDVKM. CDR3 nucleotide sequence: TGTGCCAGCAGTTTCCGGGAGACCCAGTACTTC. It is translated as CASSFRETQYF.

This chain links TRBV30 with TRBJ2-1; weak D call: TRBD2 (6 bases). Trimming took off 4 bases at V and 6 bases at J, with 19 bases between the two ends. Per the germline V gene, CDR1 is GTSNPN and CDR2 is SVGIG (reference sequence). The CDR3 extends over 15 amino acids. The chain's CDR3 is CAWKPAGRNRNEQFF. As DNA, the CDR3 is TGTGCCTGGAAACCGGCGGGACGGAACCGCAATGAGCAGTTCTTC.

The chain carries TRBV9 and TRBJ1-4; tentative D call: TRBD1 (6 bases). Germline CDR1 is SGDLS and CDR2 is YYNGEE. The CDR3 is made up of 16 amino acids. V lost 3 bases to trimming and J lost 0 bases, with 12 bases between them. The CDR3 region is CASSEGGGSTNEKLFF. The DNA of the CDR3 is TGTGCCAGCAGCGAGGGAGGGGGGTCAACTAATGAAAAACTGTTTTTT.

The V and J genes are TRBV5-4 and TRBJ1-6; possibly TRBD1 for D (6 bases). The germline gives CDR1 SGHNT, CDR2 YYREEE (reference sequence). CDR3 size: 13 residues. Trimming took off 4 bases at V and 5 bases at J, with 7 bases between the two ends. CDR3 sequence: CASSQGNNSPLHF. In DNA, the CDR3 is TGTGCCAGCAGCCAGGGGAATAATTCACCCCTCCACTTT. The variable domain in full, completed from reference TRBV5-4 and TRBJ1-6, reads ETGVTQSPTHLIKTRGQQVTLRCSSQSGHNTVSWYQQALGQGPQFIFQYYREEENGRGNFPPRFSGLQFPNYSSELNVNALELDDSALYLCASSQGNNSPLHFGNGTRLTVT.

This chain connects TRBV5-4 to TRBJ2-7, with a possible D match to TRBD2 (6 bases). With 4 bases removed from V and 6 bases from J, the gap between germline ends came to 11 bases. Per the germline V gene, CDR1 is SGHNT and CDR2 is YYREEE (reference sequence). This CDR3 spans 12 amino acids. The chain's CDR3 is CASSPPAGEQYF. DNA of the CDR3: TGTGCCAGCAGCCCCCCAGCGGGCGAGCAGTACTTC.

V is TRBV19 and J is TRBJ1-5; 8 nucleotides align to TRBD1. Trimming removed 6 bases from V and 4 bases from J; junction bases left unmatched: 8. Germline CDR1 and CDR2: LNHDA and SQIVND (reference sequence). The CDR3 runs to 15 residues. The CDR3: CASRELTGGNQPQHF. DNA of the CDR3: TGTGCCAGTAGGGAACTTACAGGGGGAAATCAGCCCCAGCATTTT.

The chain has TRBV19 and TRBJ1-2, with TRBD1 matching over 8 bases. The J segment lost 4 bases and the V segment lost 4 bases, leaving 5 bases of the junction unmatched. CDR3 size: 14 residues. CDR1 and CDR2 from the germline V gene are LNHDA and SQIVND (reference sequence). The CDR3 here is CASSTRQGSYGYTF. CDR3 sequence (DNA): TGTGCCAGTAGTACCAGACAGGGGTCCTATGGCTACACCTTC.

The gene calls are TRBV3-1 (or the pseudogene TRBV3-2) and TRBJ1-5; no firm D call. From germline, CDR1 is LGHDT and CDR2 YNNKEL (reference sequence). The CDR3 is 17 residues long. V gave up 4 bases and J gave up 0 bases, with 16 bases separating them. CDR3 residues: CASSPGEAEYSNQPQHF. CDR3 sequence (DNA): TGTGCCAGCAGCCCCGGGGAGGCAGAATATAGCAATCAGCCCCAGCATTTT.

This chain uses TRBV10-3 with TRBJ2-3; 9 bases fit TRBD1. CDR1 and CDR2 from the germline V gene are ENHRY and SYGVKD. With V trimmed by 8 bases and J by 2 bases, 17 bases remained unmatched. The length of the CDR3 is 18 residues. CDR3 amino acids: CAICEPRTGVGFTDTQYF. The CDR3 DNA is TGTGCCATCTGCGAGCCTCGGACAGGGGTTGGGTTCACAGATACGCAGTATTTT.

The chain joins TRBV28 to TRBJ1-2, with D possibly TRBD1 on 6 matching bases. V dropped 3 bases and J dropped 8 bases, with 16 bases sitting between them. The CDR3 sequence is 14 residues long. The germline V gene encodes CDR1 MDHEN and CDR2 SYDVKM. CDR3 sequence: CASSFNGGIPGYTF. Written as DNA, the CDR3 is TGTGCCAGCAGTTTTAATGGGGGCATTCCGGGCTACACCTTC.

The rearrangement joins TRBV7-9 to TRBJ2-1; 7 bases are a match to TRBD1. CDR1 is SEHNR and CDR2 is FQNEAQ in the germline V gene (reference sequence). The CDR3 contains 16 residues. V lost 4 bases to trimming and J lost 6 bases; unmatched junction nucleotides: 12. CDR3 coding DNA: TGTGCCAGCAGCTCAAAAGACAGGGCGGGTCCCAATGAGCAGTTCTTC. Residues: CASSSKDRAGPNEQFF.

The chain links TRBV10-3 to TRBJ2-3; a weak D match, TRBD1 (6 bases). Trimming took 0 bases from V and 7 from J, leaving 11 bases between them. Germline CDR1 is ENHRY and CDR2 is SYGVKD. This CDR3 is 14 amino acids long. For the CDR3, the DNA is TGTGCCATCAGTGAGTCGGGTACAGGGTATACGCAGTATTTT. It is translated as CAISESGTGYTQYF.

The chain couples TRBV4-1 to TRBJ1-1; 8 bases fit TRBD1. Per germline, CDR1 MGHRA and CDR2 YSYEKL. The CDR3 covers 18 residues. The V gene end was trimmed by 3 bases and the J gene end by 0 bases; junction bases not matched to a gene: 12. CDR3 residues: CASSQIVRGLRVNTEAFF. The CDR3 nucleotides read TGCGCCAGCAGCCAGATCGTCAGGGGGCTAAGGGTGAACACTGAAGCTTTCTTT.

The V and J genes are TRBV11-2 and TRBJ2-1; 11 bases line up with TRBD2. This CDR3 is 16 amino acids long. V shed 3 bases and J 2 bases; nucleotides not matched to a gene: 3. The germline V gene encodes CDR1 SGHAT and CDR2 FQNNGV. The CDR3 nucleotides are TGTGCCAGCAGCTTGTTAGCGGGAGGGACCTACAATGAGCAGTTCTTC. It yields the protein CASSLLAGGTYNEQFF.

The chain combines TRBV7-2 with TRBJ2-5; unclear D gene. Germline CDR1 SGHTA, CDR2 FQGNSA. Trimming removed 1 base from V and 5 bases from J, with 14 bases in between. The CDR3 length is 15 residues. CDR3 in DNA: TGTGCCAGCAGCTTAGGTTTTAGCCTGCTGGAGACCCAGTACTTC. As protein: CASSLGFSLLETQYF. Using reference TRBV7-2 and TRBJ2-5 for the parts outside the CDR3, the full variable domain is GAGVSQSPSNKVTEKGKDVELRCDPISGHTALYWYRQSLGQGLEFLIYFQGNSAPDKSGLPSDRFSAERTGGSVSTLTIQRTQQEDSAVYLCASSLGFSLLETQYFGPGTRLLVL.

The genes are TRBV2 and TRBJ2-7, with 8 bases matching TRBD1. This CDR3 spans 15 amino acids. Germline lookup yields CDR1 SNHLY and CDR2 FYNNEI. The trim removed 4 bases at V and 2 bases at J, leaving 7 bases unmatched. The CDR3 loop reads CASSGDRGPTYEQYF. The CDR3, as DNA: TGTGCCAGCAGTGGCGACAGGGGACCAACCTACGAGCAGTACTTC.

The chain's CDR3 is CASSLSNRDTDTQYF. DNA for the CDR3: TGTGCCAGCAGCTTATCGAACAGGGACACAGATACGCAGTATTTT. The genes are TRBV7-9 and TRBJ2-3; weak D call: TRBD1 (6 bases). The ends were cut back, 2 bases at V and 2 bases at J, with 11 bases in the middle. Germline V gene lookup returns CDR1 SEHNR and CDR2 FQNEAQ (reference sequence). This CDR3 region has 15 residues.

This clone was detected only a few times. The chain combines TRBV18 with TRBJ1-1, with a weak D call TRBD1 (5 bases). This CDR3 region has 15 residues. The germline V gene encodes CDR1 KGHSH and CDR2 LQKENI. Trimming stripped 3 bases from V and 3 bases from J, with 14 bases between. CDR3 loop: CASSPGGLGDTEAFF. The CDR3 region has the DNA TGTGCCAGCTCACCGGGGGGTCTGGGGGACACTGAAGCTTTCTTT.

The rearrangement joins TRBV5-4 to TRBJ2-5, with D tentatively TRBD1 (5 bases). Per the germline V gene, CDR1 is SGHNT and CDR2 is YYREEE (reference sequence). The V gene lost 4 bases and the J gene lost 1 base, with 14 bases spanning the gap. CDR3 size: 15 residues. CDR3 sequence reads: CASSRGQTGQETQYF. As DNA, the CDR3 is TGTGCCAGCAGCAGGGGCCAGACGGGCCAAGAGACCCAGTACTTC.

This clone was detected a few times. The V and J genes are TRBV28 and TRBJ1-6; D not resolved. The V end lost 1 base, the J end lost 6 bases, and 10 bases lay between the germline ends. The CDR3 is 15 amino acids. From germline, CDR1 is MDHEN and CDR2 SYDVKM. CDR3 DNA: TGTGCCAGCAGTTTATTTCGGACTAGTAATTCACCCCTCCACTTT. Protein sequence: CASSLFRTSNSPLHF.

The gene calls are TRBV9 and TRBJ2-7; 7 nucleotides align to TRBD1. V dropped 4 bases and J dropped 2; count of bases not matched to a gene: 6. Germline lookup yields CDR1 SGDLS and CDR2 YYNGEE. The CDR3 loop spans 14 amino acids. CDR3 coding DNA: TGTGCCAGCAGCCCCCGGACAGGAGCCTACGAGCAGTACTTC. Its translation is CASSPRTGAYEQYF.

This sequence joins TRBV28 and TRBJ2-5; the match to TRBD2 covers 15 bases. CDR3 length: 16 residues. J lost 4 bases, V lost 4 bases, and 4 bases had no gene match. In germline, CDR1 is MDHEN, CDR2 SYDVKM. CDR3 DNA sequence: TGTGCCAGCAGTTGGACTAGCGGGGGGGCCACAGAGACCCAGTACTTC. It codes for CASSWTSGGATETQYF.